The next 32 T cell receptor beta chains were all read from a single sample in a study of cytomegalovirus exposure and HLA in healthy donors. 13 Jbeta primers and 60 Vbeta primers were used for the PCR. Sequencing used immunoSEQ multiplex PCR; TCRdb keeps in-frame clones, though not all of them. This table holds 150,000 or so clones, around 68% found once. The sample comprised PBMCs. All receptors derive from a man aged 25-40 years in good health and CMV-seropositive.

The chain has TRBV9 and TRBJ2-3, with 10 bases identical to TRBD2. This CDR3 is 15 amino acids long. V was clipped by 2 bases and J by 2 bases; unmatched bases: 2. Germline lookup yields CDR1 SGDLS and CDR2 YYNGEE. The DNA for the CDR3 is TGTGCCAGCAGCGTTAGCGGGAGGTCCACAGATACGCAGTATTTT. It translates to CASSVSGRSTDTQYF.

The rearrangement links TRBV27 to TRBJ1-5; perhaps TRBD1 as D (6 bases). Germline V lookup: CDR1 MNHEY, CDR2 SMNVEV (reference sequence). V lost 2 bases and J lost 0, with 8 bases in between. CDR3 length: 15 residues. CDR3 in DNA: TGTGCCAGCAGTTTAAGGGGGTATAGCAATCAGCCCCAGCATTTT. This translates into CASSLRGYSNQPQHF.

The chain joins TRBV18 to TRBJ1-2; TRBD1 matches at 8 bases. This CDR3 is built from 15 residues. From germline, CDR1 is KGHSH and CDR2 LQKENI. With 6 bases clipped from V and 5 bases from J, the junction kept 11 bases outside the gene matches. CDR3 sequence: CASSAPGQVGYGYTF. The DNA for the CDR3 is TGTGCCAGCTCGGCACCGGGACAGGTGGGGTATGGCTACACCTTC.

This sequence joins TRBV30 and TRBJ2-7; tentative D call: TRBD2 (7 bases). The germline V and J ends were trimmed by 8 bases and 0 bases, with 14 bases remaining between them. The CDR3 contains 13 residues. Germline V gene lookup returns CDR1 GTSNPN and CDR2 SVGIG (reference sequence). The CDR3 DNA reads TGTGCCCGGGGGGCGAACCCCTCCTACGAGCAGTACTTC. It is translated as CARGANPSYEQYF.

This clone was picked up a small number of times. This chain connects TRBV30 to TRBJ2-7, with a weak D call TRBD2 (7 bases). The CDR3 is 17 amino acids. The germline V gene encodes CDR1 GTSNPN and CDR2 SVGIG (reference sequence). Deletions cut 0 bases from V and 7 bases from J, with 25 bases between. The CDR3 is CAWSVRGGGTTTREQYF. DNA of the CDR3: TGTGCCTGGAGTGTACGAGGGGGAGGGACTACCACGCGGGAGCAGTACTTC.

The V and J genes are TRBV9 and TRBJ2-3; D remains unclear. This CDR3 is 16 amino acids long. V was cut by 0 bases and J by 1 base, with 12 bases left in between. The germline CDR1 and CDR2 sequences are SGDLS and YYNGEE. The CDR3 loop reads CASSVESLSGTDTQYF. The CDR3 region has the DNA TGTGCCAGCAGCGTAGAATCCCTAAGCGGCACAGATACGCAGTATTTT.

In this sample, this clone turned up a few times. The chain's CDR3 is CASSISTGSTEAFF. The CDR3 DNA follows: TGCGCCAGCAGCATTTCGACAGGATCCACTGAAGCTTTCTTT. This rearrangement joins TRBV5-1 to TRBJ1-1; D might be TRBD1 (6 bases). Between the trimmed V and J ends, which lost 4 bases and 4 bases, there was a span of 14 bases. This CDR3 spans 14 amino acids. The V gene's germline CDR1 is SGHRS and CDR2 YFSETQ.

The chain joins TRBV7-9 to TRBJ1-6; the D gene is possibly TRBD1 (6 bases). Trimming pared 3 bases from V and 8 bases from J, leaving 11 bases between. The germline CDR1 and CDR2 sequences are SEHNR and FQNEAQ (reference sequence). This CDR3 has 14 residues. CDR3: CASSFRGNYSPLHF. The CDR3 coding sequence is TGTGCCAGCAGCTTCAGGGGTAACTATTCACCCCTCCACTTT.

The CDR3: CASSPPGSRGGEQYF. CDR3 DNA sequence: TGTGCCAGCAGCCCACCCGGGAGTCGAGGAGGCGAGCAGTACTTC. This chain uses TRBV5-5 with TRBJ2-7; perhaps TRBD2 as D (6 bases). This CDR3 is 15 amino acids long. Germline loops: CDR1 SGHKS, CDR2 YYEKEE (reference sequence). The germline V and J ends were trimmed by 4 bases and 6 bases, with 20 bases remaining between them.

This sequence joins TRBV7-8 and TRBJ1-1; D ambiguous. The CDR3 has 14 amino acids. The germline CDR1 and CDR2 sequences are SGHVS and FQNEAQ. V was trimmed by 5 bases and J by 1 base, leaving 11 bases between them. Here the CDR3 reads CASSPQRQNTEAFF. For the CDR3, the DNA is TGTGCCAGCAGCCCCCAAAGACAGAACACTGAAGCTTTCTTT.

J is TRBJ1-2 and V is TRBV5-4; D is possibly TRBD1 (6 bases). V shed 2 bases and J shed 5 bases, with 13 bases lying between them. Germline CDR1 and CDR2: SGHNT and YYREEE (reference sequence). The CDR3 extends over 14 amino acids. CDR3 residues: CASSLGQWAYGYTF. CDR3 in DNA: TGTGCCAGCAGCTTAGGACAGTGGGCTTATGGCTACACCTTC.

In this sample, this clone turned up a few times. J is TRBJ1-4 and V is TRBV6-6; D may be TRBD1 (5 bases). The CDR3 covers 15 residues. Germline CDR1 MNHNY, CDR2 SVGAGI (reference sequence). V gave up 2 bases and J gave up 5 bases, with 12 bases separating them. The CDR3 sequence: CASSYSGGRNEKLFF. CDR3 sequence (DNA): TGTGCCAGCAGTTACAGCGGGGGGAGGAATGAAAAACTGTTTTTT.

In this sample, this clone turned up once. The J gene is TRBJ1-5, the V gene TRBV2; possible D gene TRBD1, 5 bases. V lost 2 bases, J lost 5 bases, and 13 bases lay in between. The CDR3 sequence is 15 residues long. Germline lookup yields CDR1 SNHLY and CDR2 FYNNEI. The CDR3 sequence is CASSERQGKDQPQHF. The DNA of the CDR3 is TGTGCCAGCAGTGAAAGGCAGGGTAAAGATCAGCCCCAGCATTTT. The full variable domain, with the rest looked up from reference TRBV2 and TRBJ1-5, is EPEVTQTPSHQVTQMGQEVILRCVPISNHLYFYWYRQILGQKVEFLVSFYNNEISEKSEIFDDQFSVERPDGSNFTLKIRSTKLEDSAMYFCASSERQGKDQPQHFGDGTRLSIL.

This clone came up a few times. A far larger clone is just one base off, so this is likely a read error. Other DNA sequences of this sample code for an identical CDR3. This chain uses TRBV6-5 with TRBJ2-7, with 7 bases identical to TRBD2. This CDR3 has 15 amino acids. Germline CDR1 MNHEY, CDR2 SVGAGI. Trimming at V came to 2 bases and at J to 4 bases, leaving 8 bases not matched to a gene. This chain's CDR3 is CASSYVVAGAYEQYF. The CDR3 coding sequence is TGTGCCAGCAGTTACGTGGTTGCGGGAGCTTACGAGCAGTACTTC.

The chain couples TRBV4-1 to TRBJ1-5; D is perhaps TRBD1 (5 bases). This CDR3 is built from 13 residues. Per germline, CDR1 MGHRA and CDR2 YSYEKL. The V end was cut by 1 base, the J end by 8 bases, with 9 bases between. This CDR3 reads CASSQARVEPQHF. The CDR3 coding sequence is TGCGCCAGCAGCCAAGCCAGGGTGGAGCCCCAGCATTTT.

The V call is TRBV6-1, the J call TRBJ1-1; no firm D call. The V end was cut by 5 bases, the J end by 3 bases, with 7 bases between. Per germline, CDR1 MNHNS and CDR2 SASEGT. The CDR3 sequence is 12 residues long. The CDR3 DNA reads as TGTGCCAGCAGTTCTATAGACACTGAAGCTTTCTTT. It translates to CASSSIDTEAFF.

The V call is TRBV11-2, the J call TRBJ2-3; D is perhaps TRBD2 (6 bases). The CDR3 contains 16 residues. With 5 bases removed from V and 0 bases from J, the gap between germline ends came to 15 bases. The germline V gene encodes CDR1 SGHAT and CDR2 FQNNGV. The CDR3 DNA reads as TGTGCCAGCAGCAGGACCCTAGCGCAAAGCACAGATACGCAGTATTTT. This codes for CASSRTLAQSTDTQYF.

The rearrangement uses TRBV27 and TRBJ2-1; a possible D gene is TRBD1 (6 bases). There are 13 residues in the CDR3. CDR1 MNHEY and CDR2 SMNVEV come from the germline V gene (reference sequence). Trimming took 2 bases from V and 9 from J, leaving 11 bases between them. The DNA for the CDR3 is TGTGCCAGCAGTTTACACAGGGAGTTTGAGCAGTTCTTC. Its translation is CASSLHREFEQFF.

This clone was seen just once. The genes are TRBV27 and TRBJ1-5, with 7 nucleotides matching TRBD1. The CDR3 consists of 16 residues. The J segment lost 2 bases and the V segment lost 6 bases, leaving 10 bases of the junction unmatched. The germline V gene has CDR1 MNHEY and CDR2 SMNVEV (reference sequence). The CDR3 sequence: CASRQGPKFGNQPQHF. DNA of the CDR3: TGTGCCAGCAGACAGGGGCCGAAATTTGGCAATCAGCCCCAGCATTTT.

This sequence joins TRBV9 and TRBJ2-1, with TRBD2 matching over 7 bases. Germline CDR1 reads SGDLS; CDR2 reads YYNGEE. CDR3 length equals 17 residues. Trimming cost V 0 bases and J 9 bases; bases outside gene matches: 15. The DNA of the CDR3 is TGTGCCAGCAGCGTAGCTGGGGCGGGAGACGGGCAGGGTGAGCAGTTCTTC. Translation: CASSVAGAGDGQGEQFF.

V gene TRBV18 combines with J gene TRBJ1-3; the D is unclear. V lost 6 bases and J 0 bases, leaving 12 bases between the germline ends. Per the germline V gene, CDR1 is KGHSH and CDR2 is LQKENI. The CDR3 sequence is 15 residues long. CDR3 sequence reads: CASSSLRNSGNTIYF. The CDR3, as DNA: TGTGCCAGCTCCTCGTTGAGGAACTCTGGAAACACCATATATTTT.

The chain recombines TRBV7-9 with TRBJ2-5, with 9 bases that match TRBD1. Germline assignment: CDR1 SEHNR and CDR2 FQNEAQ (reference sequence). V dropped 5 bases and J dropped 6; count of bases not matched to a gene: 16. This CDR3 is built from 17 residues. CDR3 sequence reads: CASSNARPGQGVKTQYF. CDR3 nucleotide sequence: TGTGCCAGCAGCAATGCCAGACCGGGACAGGGCGTTAAGACCCAGTACTTC.

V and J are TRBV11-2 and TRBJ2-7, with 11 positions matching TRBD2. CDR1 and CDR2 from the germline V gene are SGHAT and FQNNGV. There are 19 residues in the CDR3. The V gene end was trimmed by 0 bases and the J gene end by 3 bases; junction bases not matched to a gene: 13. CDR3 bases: TGTGCCAGCAGCTTAGATCGACTAGCGGGATCAACTGTAAACTACGAGCAGTACTTC. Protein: CASSLDRLAGSTVNYEQYF. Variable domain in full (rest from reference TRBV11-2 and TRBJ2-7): EAGVAQSPRYKIIEKRQSVAFWCNPISGHATLYWYQQILGQGPKLLIQFQNNGVVDDSQLPKDRFSAERLKGVDSTLKIQPAKLEDSAVYLCASSLDRLAGSTVNYEQYFGPGTRLTVT.

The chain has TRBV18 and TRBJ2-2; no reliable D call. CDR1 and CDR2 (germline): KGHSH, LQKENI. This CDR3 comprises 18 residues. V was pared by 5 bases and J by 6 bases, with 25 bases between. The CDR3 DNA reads TGTGCCAGCTCATCCACGACCGCAGGTGCCTATTCTCCCGGGGAGCTGTTTTTT. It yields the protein CASSSTTAGAYSPGELFF.

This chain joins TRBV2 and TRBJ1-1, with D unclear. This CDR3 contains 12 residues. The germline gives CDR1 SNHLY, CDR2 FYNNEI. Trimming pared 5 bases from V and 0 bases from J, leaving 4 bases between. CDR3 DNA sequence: TGTGCCAGCAGTATTATGAACACTGAAGCTTTCTTT. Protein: CASSIMNTEAFF. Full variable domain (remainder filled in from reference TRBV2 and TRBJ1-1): EPEVTQTPSHQVTQMGQEVILRCVPISNHLYFYWYRQILGQKVEFLVSFYNNEISEKSEIFDDQFSVERPDGSNFTLKIRSTKLEDSAMYFCASSIMNTEAFFGQGTRLTVV.

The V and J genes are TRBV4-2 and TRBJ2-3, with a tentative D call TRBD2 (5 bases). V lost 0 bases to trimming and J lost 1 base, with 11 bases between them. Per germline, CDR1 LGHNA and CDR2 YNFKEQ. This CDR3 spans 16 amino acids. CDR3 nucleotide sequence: TGTGCCAGCAGCCAAGAAGGCCTGGAGGGCACAGATACGCAGTATTTT. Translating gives CASSQEGLEGTDTQYF.

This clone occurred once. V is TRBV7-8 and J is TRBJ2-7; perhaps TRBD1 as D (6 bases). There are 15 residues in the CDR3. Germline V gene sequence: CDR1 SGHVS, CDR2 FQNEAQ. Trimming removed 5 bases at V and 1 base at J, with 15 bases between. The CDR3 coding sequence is TGTGCCAGCAGCCAACACCAGGGGCCTTCCTACGAGCAGTACTTC. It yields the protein CASSQHQGPSYEQYF.

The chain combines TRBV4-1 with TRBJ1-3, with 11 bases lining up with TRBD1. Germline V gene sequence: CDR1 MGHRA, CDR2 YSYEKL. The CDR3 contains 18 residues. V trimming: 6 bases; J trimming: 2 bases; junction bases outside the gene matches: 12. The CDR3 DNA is TGCGCCAGCAGACACGGGACAGGGGGAGCGGTCGCTGGAAACACCATATATTTT. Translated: CASRHGTGGAVAGNTIYF.

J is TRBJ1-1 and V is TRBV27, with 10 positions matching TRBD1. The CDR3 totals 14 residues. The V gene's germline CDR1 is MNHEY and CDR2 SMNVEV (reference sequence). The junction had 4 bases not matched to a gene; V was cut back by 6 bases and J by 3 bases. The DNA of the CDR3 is TGTGCCAGCAGCTCGACAGGGGGCGACACTGAAGCTTTCTTT. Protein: CASSSTGGDTEAFF.

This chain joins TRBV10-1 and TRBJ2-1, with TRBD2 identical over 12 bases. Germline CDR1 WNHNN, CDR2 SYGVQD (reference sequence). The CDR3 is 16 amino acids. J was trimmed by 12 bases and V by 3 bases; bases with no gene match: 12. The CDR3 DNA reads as TGCGCCAGCAGTGACGAACTAGCGGGAGGACTCAACCTGCAGTTCTTC. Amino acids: CASSDELAGGLNLQFF.

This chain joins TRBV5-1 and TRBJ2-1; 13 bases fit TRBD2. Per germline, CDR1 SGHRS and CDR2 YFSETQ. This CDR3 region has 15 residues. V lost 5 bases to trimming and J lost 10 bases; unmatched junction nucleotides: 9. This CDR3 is CASRGTSGKQGEQFF. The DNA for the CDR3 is TGCGCCAGCAGAGGGACTAGCGGGAAACAAGGGGAGCAGTTCTTC. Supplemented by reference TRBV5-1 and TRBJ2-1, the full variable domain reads KAGVTQTPRYLIKTRGQQVTLSCSPISGHRSVSWYQQTPGQGLQFLFEYFSETQRNKGNFPGRFSGRQFSNSRSEMNVSTLELGDSALYLCASRGTSGKQGEQFFGPGTRLTVL.

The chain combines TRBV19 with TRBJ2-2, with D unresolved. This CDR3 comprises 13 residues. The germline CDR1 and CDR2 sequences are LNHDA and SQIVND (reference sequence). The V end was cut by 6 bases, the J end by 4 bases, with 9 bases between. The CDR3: CASRYSPTGELFF. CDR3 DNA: TGTGCCAGTAGGTACTCCCCCACCGGGGAGCTGTTTTTT.